These 4 T cell receptor beta chains were all obtained from the same sample, sequenced in a study of blood T cell repertoires in COVID-19 (TCRdb year 2020). Preparation of the library involved the immunoSEQ multiplex PCR assay. The immuneACCESS repertoire file appears here via TCRdb, limited to in-frame rearrangements. These files lack a portion of the clones; in checked studies, under half of the deficit traces to unresolved V genes, and the cause of the others is not known. Here the sample has about 500,000 clones; roughly 89% occur a single time. Roughly 1% of the sample is held by the ten biggest clonotypes. The sample comprised peripheral blood. The source of these receptors is a man younger than 35 with COVID-19, enrolled during active disease.

The chain has TRBV24-1 and TRBJ2-3; TRBD1 aligns across 7 bases. Unmatched junction bases numbered 7, after V lost 4 bases and J lost 4 bases. Germline V CDR1 and CDR2: KGHDR, SFDVKD. The CDR3 is 15 amino acids. In DNA, the CDR3 is TGTGCCACCAGTGACCGCCGGGACAGTCCAGATACGCAGTATTTT. This codes for CATSDRRDSPDTQYF.

This clone was found a few times. The CDR3 here is CASSLVILNTEAFF. Written as DNA, the CDR3 is TGTGCCAGCAGCTTAGTTATCCTGAACACTGAAGCTTTCTTT. The chain joins TRBV11-2 to TRBJ1-1; no firm D call. This CDR3 has 14 residues. Germline CDR1 and CDR2: SGHAT and FQNNGV. V lost 1 base to trimming and J lost 0 bases, with 6 bases between them. The complete variable domain, with remaining parts taken from reference TRBV11-2 and TRBJ1-1, reads EAGVAQSPRYKIIEKRQSVAFWCNPISGHATLYWYQQILGQGPKLLIQFQNNGVVDDSQLPKDRFSAERLKGVDSTLKIQPAKLEDSAVYLCASSLVILNTEAFFGQGTRLTVV.

This chain uses TRBV11-2 with TRBJ2-1; the D gene is possibly TRBD2 (6 bases). V lost 5 bases, J lost 8 bases, and 16 bases lay in between. The CDR3 covers 14 residues. CDR1 and CDR2 (germline): SGHAT, FQNNGV. CDR3 loop: CASSPAGSWDEQFF. As DNA, the CDR3 is TGTGCCAGCAGCCCAGCGGGTTCTTGGGATGAGCAGTTCTTC.

This clone was seen once. The chain recombines TRBV5-5 with TRBJ2-7; 8 positions match TRBD1. The CDR3 runs to 13 residues. Trimming cost V 2 bases and J 2 bases; bases outside gene matches: 0. Germline V gives CDR1 SGHKS, CDR2 YYEKEE (reference sequence). The CDR3 nucleotides read TGTGCCAGCAGCTTACAGGGGGCCTACGAGCAGTACTTC. Its protein is CASSLQGAYEQYF.